The 27 T cell receptor beta chains below were found in one sample sequenced in a study of T cell responses to AZD1222 COVID-19 vaccine. Measured with immunoSEQ multiplex PCR; TCRdb has only the in-frame clones, and not every one. The profile shows about 130,000 clones, about 90% of them singletons. The sequencing used peripheral blood, collected on day 0 of AZD1222 vaccination. The receptors derive from an adult in good health.

The rearrangement links TRBV12-5 to TRBJ1-5, with no clear D. With 2 bases removed from V and 9 bases from J, the gap between germline ends came to 14 bases. The CDR3 has 14 residues. Germline loops: CDR1 LGHNT, CDR2 FRNRAP. The DNA for the CDR3 is TGTGCTAGTGGTTTGATGGGCAGGCTCGGGCCCCAGCATTTT. This encodes CASGLMGRLGPQHF.

CDR3 coding DNA: TGTGCCAGCAGAGGGGACAGGGCAGATACGCAGTATTTT. Translating gives CASRGDRADTQYF. This chain uses TRBV28 with TRBJ2-3, with 9 bases lining up with TRBD1. Germline V CDR1 and CDR2: MDHEN, SYDVKM. The ends lost 6 bases at V and 4 bases at J; junction bases unmatched: 2. The CDR3 spans 13 residues.

The gene calls are TRBV19 and TRBJ1-2; 10 positions match TRBD1. CDR1 is LNHDA, CDR2 SQIVND, per germline (reference sequence). CDR3 length equals 15 residues. V lost 6 bases, J lost 2 bases, and 6 bases stayed unmatched. The CDR3 spells CASRKPGQGNYGYTF. The CDR3 DNA is TGTGCCAGTAGAAAACCGGGACAGGGGAACTATGGCTACACCTTC.

The chain carries TRBV9 and TRBJ2-5, with unresolved D. V was trimmed by 7 bases and J by 1 base, leaving 14 bases between them. The CDR3 loop spans 14 amino acids. From germline, CDR1 is SGDLS and CDR2 YYNGEE. CDR3 sequence: CASAVTPFQETQYF. CDR3 DNA sequence: TGTGCCAGCGCAGTTACACCTTTCCAAGAGACCCAGTACTTC.

The chain has TRBV28 and TRBJ2-3; D is tentatively TRBD1 or TRBD2 (5 bases each). Trimming cost V 4 bases and J 5 bases, with 22 bases left between them. The CDR3 totals 17 residues. From germline, CDR1 is MDHEN and CDR2 SYDVKM. CDR3 nucleotide sequence: TGTGCCAGCAGTTCACACCCCTTCGGGACCGGGGAAGATACGCAGTATTTT. This sequence encodes CASSSHPFGTGEDTQYF.

This clone occurred a few times. CDR3: CATSREGGNTGELFF. CDR3 nucleotides: TGTGCCACCAGCAGAGAGGGGGGAAACACCGGGGAGCTGTTTTTT. This chain connects TRBV15 to TRBJ2-2; D is possibly TRBD2 (6 bases). V shed 0 bases and J shed 2 bases, with 7 bases lying between them. Germline-derived CDR1 and CDR2 are LNHNV and YYDKDF (reference sequence). This CDR3 region has 15 residues.

V gene TRBV27 combines with J gene TRBJ2-3; a weak D match, TRBD2 (5 bases). CDR1 and CDR2 (germline): MNHEY, SMNVEV (reference sequence). The CDR3 sequence is 16 residues long. Trimming cost V 5 bases and J 2 bases, with 17 bases left between them. The CDR3 nucleotides read TGTGCCAGCAGTCCCTATAAGCGGCTAGCCACAGATACGCAGTATTTT. This encodes CASSPYKRLATDTQYF.

The chain carries TRBV5-1 and TRBJ1-1; 9 bases are shared with TRBD1. There are 16 residues in the CDR3. J was trimmed by 5 bases and V by 0 bases; bases with no gene match: 8. Germline CDR1 reads SGHRS; CDR2 reads YFSETQ. DNA of the CDR3: TGCGCCAGCAGCTTGGCCGGGGACAGGGAGGGAACTGAAGCTTTCTTT. Protein sequence: CASSLAGDREGTEAFF.

The chain recombines TRBV27 with TRBJ2-1; 13 bases align to TRBD2. The CDR3 is made up of 16 amino acids. Germline V CDR1 and CDR2: MNHEY, SMNVEV (reference sequence). The ends lost 6 bases at V and 7 bases at J; junction bases unmatched: 9. Here the CDR3 reads CASRTGLAGSWNEQFF. CDR3 coding DNA: TGTGCCAGCAGGACGGGACTAGCGGGAAGTTGGAATGAGCAGTTCTTC.

The chain uses TRBV7-3 and TRBJ2-1, with 8 bases lining up with TRBD2. The V gene end was trimmed by 4 bases and the J gene end by 9 bases; junction bases not matched to a gene: 14. Germline V lookup: CDR1 SGHTA, CDR2 FQGTGA. The CDR3 has 16 residues. CDR3: CASSSLPGLVLGEQFF. Here the CDR3 DNA reads TGTGCCAGCAGCTCACTACCGGGACTAGTTCTGGGTGAGCAGTTCTTC.

CDR3 loop: CASSGSFGGYKNIQYF. CDR3 sequence (DNA): TGTGCCAGCAGTGGTTCGTTCGGGGGATACAAAAACATTCAGTACTTC. The J gene is TRBJ2-4, the V gene TRBV2; D might be TRBD2 (6 bases). This CDR3 spans 16 amino acids. V was clipped by 4 bases and J by 3 bases, with 16 bases between them. CDR1 SNHLY and CDR2 FYNNEI come from the germline V gene. The variable domain in full, completed from reference TRBV2 and TRBJ2-4, reads EPEVTQTPSHQVTQMGQEVILRCVPISNHLYFYWYRQILGQKVEFLVSFYNNEISEKSEIFDDQFSVERPDGSNFTLKIRSTKLEDSAMYFCASSGSFGGYKNIQYFGAGTRLSVL.

This chain links TRBV29-1 with TRBJ1-5; D gene uncertain. Germline V gene data show CDR1 as SQVTM and CDR2 as ANQGSEA. The CDR3 consists of 13 residues. The germline V and J ends were trimmed by 5 bases and 1 base, with 9 bases remaining between them. The CDR3 region is CSVRPRSNQPQHF. The CDR3 nucleotides are TGCAGCGTTAGACCTAGAAGCAATCAGCCCCAGCATTTT. The variable domain in full, completed from reference TRBV29-1 and TRBJ1-5, reads SAVISQKPSRDICQRGTSLTIQCQVDSQVTMMFWYRQQPGQSLTLIATANQGSEATYESGFVIDKFPISRPNLTFSTLTVSNMSPEDSSIYLCSVRPRSNQPQHFGDGTRLSIL.

The chain links TRBV9 to TRBJ1-6; 8 bases map to TRBD1. The length of the CDR3 is 15 residues. Germline loops: CDR1 SGDLS, CDR2 YYNGEE. The junction had 3 bases not matched to a gene; V was cut back by 2 bases and J by 5 bases. The CDR3 DNA is TGTGCCAGCAGCGTCGGGACAGGTCATAATTCACCCCTCCACTTT. It translates to CASSVGTGHNSPLHF. Filled out from reference TRBV9 and TRBJ1-6, the complete variable domain reads DSGVTQTPKHLITATGQRVTLRCSPRSGDLSVYWYQQSLDQGLQFLIQYYNGEERAKGNILERFSAQQFPDLHSELNLSSLELGDSALYFCASSVGTGHNSPLHFGNGTRLTVT.

This clone was picked up a small number of times. V and J are TRBV6-1 and TRBJ1-5, with 9 bases matching TRBD1. Per the germline V gene, CDR1 is MNHNS and CDR2 is SASEGT. The CDR3 has 20 amino acids. V gave up 1 base and J gave up 11 bases; unmatched junction bases: 24. For the CDR3, the DNA is TGTGCCAGCAGTGAAGTGGCAGCGTCGGGACAGGGCGCCTTCGTGTCAGCCCAGCATTTT. Amino acid sequence: CASSEVAASGQGAFVSAQHF.

This rearrangement joins TRBV27 to TRBJ1-1, with a possible D match to TRBD1 (6 bases). Germline V CDR1 and CDR2: MNHEY, SMNVEV (reference sequence). This CDR3 region has 15 residues. V was trimmed by 7 bases and J by 4 bases, leaving 19 bases between them. The chain's CDR3 is CASTPRKGGVTEAFF. In DNA form, the CDR3 reads TGTGCCAGCACTCCTCGGAAAGGGGGAGTCACTGAAGCTTTCTTT.

The V call is TRBV7-9, the J call TRBJ1-5; D unresolved. V gave up 2 bases and J gave up 0 bases, with 2 bases separating them. The CDR3 totals 13 residues. Germline values: CDR1 SEHNR, CDR2 FQNEAQ (reference sequence). CDR3 amino acids: CASSLSSNQPQHF. In nucleotides, the CDR3 is TGTGCCAGCAGCTTATCTAGCAATCAGCCCCAGCATTTT.

This sequence joins TRBV6-6 and TRBJ2-1; 7 bases are a match to TRBD2. This CDR3 comprises 15 residues. The germline gives CDR1 MNHNY, CDR2 SVGAGI (reference sequence). V shed 0 bases, J shed 5 bases, and the junction held 4 bases outside the gene matches. As DNA, the CDR3 is TGTGCCAGCAGTTACTCGATTCGGGGGGACAATGAGCAGTTCTTC. This encodes CASSYSIRGDNEQFF.

V gene TRBV7-3 combines with J gene TRBJ1-2; 7 nucleotides align to TRBD1. The CDR3 is made up of 13 amino acids. The trim removed 4 bases at V and 7 bases at J, leaving 6 bases unmatched. Germline V gives CDR1 SGHTA, CDR2 FQGTGA. The CDR3: CASSSQQGFGYTF. CDR3 bases: TGTGCCAGCAGCTCACAACAGGGGTTTGGCTACACCTTC.

The chain is built from TRBV24-1 and TRBJ2-3, with TRBD2 matching over 8 bases. The CDR3 is 16 residues long. Looked up from germline, CDR1 is KGHDR and CDR2 is SFDVKD. V lost 5 bases, J lost 5 bases, and 11 bases stayed unmatched. The CDR3 here is CATSVRTPRGEDTQYF. CDR3 nucleotide sequence: TGTGCCACCAGTGTTAGGACTCCGCGGGGGGAAGATACGCAGTATTTT.

The chain links TRBV18 to TRBJ1-5; D remains ambiguous. V was cut by 1 base and J by 1 base, with 5 bases left in between. The CDR3 length is 14 residues. The germline V gene has CDR1 KGHSH and CDR2 LQKENI. The CDR3 spells CASSPLPSNQPQHF. CDR3 nucleotide sequence: TGTGCCAGCTCACCACTCCCCAGCAATCAGCCCCAGCATTTT. The variable domain in full, with the rest retrieved from reference TRBV18 and TRBJ1-5, is NAGVMQNPRHLVRRRGQEARLRCSPMKGHSHVYWYRQLPEEGLKFMVYLQKENIIDESGMPKERFSAEFPKEGPSILRIQQVVRGDSAAYFCASSPLPSNQPQHFGDGTRLSIL.

The V and J genes are TRBV6-1 and TRBJ2-1; D is possibly TRBD2 (6 bases). Germline V gene lookup returns CDR1 MNHNS and CDR2 SASEGT. V was shortened by 2 bases and J by 5 bases, with 10 bases between the two germline ends. The CDR3 covers 14 residues. CDR3 DNA: TGTGCCAGCAGTGAAATAGCGGCAGACAATGAGCAGTTCTTC. Encoded protein: CASSEIAADNEQFF.

This clone appeared once. This chain links TRBV5-5 with TRBJ2-3; D perhaps matches TRBD1 (6 bases). The germline CDR1 and CDR2 sequences are SGHKS and YYEKEE (reference sequence). Trimming pared 3 bases from V and 2 bases from J, leaving 16 bases between. The CDR3 sequence is 16 residues long. CDR3 in amino acids: CASSSDRRLPTDTQYF. CDR3 bases: TGTGCCAGCAGCTCCGACAGGAGGCTTCCCACAGATACGCAGTATTTT.

This clone came up a few times. This chain connects TRBV30 to TRBJ1-1; 11 bases agree with TRBD1. This CDR3 is built from 17 residues. V trimming: 3 bases; J trimming: 5 bases; junction bases outside the gene matches: 14. Germline CDR1 and CDR2: GTSNPN and SVGIG (reference sequence). The CDR3 sequence is CAWREDRGREMGTEAFF. CDR3 nucleotide sequence: TGTGCCTGGAGGGAGGACAGGGGGCGCGAGATGGGGACTGAAGCTTTCTTT.

This clone was counted between two and nine times. The chain employs TRBV5-6 and TRBJ2-3, with unresolved D. V was trimmed by 0 bases and J by 2 bases, leaving 4 bases between them. The CDR3 consists of 13 residues. Germline V lookup: CDR1 SGHDT, CDR2 YYEEEE. The CDR3 DNA follows: TGTGCCAGCAGCTTGGTTTCCACAGATACGCAGTATTTT. Its protein product is CASSLVSTDTQYF.

This clone was detected only once. The genes are TRBV24-1 and TRBJ2-3; tentative D call: TRBD2 (5 bases). The CDR3 totals 14 residues. The germline V gene encodes CDR1 KGHDR and CDR2 SFDVKD. The V and J ends lost 4 bases and 3 bases respectively, with 10 bases between them. The CDR3 DNA is TGTGCCACCAGTGAAGCCGGGATTACAGATACGCAGTATTTT. Residues: CATSEAGITDTQYF.

V gene TRBV5-1 combines with J gene TRBJ1-6; TRBD1 matches at 11 bases. In germline, CDR1 is SGHRS, CDR2 YFSETQ. J was trimmed by 7 bases and V by 3 bases; bases with no gene match: 3. There are 15 residues in the CDR3. The CDR3 nucleotides are TGCGCCAGCAGCTCGGGACAGGGGGTAAATTCACCCCTCCACTTT. This codes for CASSSGQGVNSPLHF.

The V call is TRBV6-4, the J call TRBJ1-2; 7 bases align to TRBD1. The CDR3 length is 17 residues. Germline V gene data show CDR1 as MRHNA and CDR2 as SNTAGT. V trimming: 6 bases; J trimming: 4 bases; junction bases outside the gene matches: 17. The chain's CDR3 is CASSPRPQGRLFYGYTF. CDR3 nucleotide sequence: TGTGCCAGCAGCCCTCGACCACAGGGGCGACTCTTCTATGGCTACACCTTC.